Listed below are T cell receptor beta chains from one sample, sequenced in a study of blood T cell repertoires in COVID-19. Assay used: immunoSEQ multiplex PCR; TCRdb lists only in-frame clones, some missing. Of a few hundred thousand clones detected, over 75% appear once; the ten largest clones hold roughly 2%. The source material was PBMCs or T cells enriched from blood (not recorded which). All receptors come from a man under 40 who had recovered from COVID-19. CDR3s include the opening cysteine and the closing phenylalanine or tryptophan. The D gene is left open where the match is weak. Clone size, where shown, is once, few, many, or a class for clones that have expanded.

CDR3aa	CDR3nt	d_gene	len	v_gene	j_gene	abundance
CASSLWGVGYGYTF	TGTGCCAGCAGCTTGTGGGGGGTTGGCTATGGCTACACCTTC	.	14	TRBV5-5	TRBJ1-2	.
CASSQPHYIETEAFF	TGCGCCAGCAGCCAGCCACACTACATTGAGACTGAAGCTTTCTTT	.	15	TRBV4-1	TRBJ1-1	.
CASSLLGTGGTDTQYF	TGTGCCAGCAGCTTACTTGGGACAGGGGGTACAGATACGCAGTATTTT	TRBD1	16	TRBV7-2	TRBJ2-3	.
CASSQRTSGNNEQFF	TGCGCCAGCAGCCAGAGGACTAGCGGAAACAATGAGCAGTTCTTC	TRBD2	15	TRBV4-1	TRBJ2-1	.
CASSLQGGGGYTF	TGCGCCAGCAGCTTGCAAGGGGGCGGTGGCTACACCTTC	TRBD1	13	TRBV5-1	TRBJ1-2	.
CAIDRGSGNTIYF	TGTGCCATCGACAGGGGGTCCGGAAACACCATATATTTT	TRBD1	13	TRBV7-9	TRBJ1-3	.
CASSLRAGGRTGYTF	TGTGCCAGCAGTTTAAGGGCAGGGGGCAGAACAGGCTACACCTTC	TRBD1	15	TRBV27	TRBJ1-2	.
CASSFRENTEAFF	TGTGCCAGCAGCTTTCGGGAAAACACTGAAGCTTTCTTT	.	13	TRBV5-4	TRBJ1-1	once
CASSQGVGNEQFF	TGCGCCAGCAGCCAAGGTGTCGGCAATGAGCAGTTCTTC	.	13	TRBV4-1	TRBJ2-1	.
CASSYSPGGLETQYF	TGTGCCAGCAGTTACTCACCCGGGGGGTTGGAGACCCAGTACTTC	TRBD2	15	TRBV6-2/TRBV6-3	TRBJ2-5	many